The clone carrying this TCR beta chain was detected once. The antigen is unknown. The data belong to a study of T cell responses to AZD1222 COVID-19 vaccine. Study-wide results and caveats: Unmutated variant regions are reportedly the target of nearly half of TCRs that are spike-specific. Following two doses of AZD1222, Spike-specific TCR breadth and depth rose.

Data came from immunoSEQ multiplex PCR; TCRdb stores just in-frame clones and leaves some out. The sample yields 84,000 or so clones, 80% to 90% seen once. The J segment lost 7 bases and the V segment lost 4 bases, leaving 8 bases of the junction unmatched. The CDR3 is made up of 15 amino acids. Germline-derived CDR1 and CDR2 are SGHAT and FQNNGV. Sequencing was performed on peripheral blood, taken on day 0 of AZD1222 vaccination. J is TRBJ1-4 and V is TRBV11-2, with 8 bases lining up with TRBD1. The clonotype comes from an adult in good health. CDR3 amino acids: CASSSKTGVIEKLFF. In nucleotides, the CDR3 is TGTGCCAGCAGCTCTAAGACAGGGGTGATTGAAAAACTGTTTTTT.